What follows is one T cell receptor (beta chain) and its context. The antigen it recognizes is unknown. The input lacks base qualities; no much larger clone sits a single base away. The data belong to a study of T cell changes during pregnancy in multiple sclerosis (dated by TCRdb to the late 2010s). Background for the entire study: The study examined how the T cell repertoire changed over the course of pregnancy in women with multiple sclerosis.

The library was built by means of the immunoSEQ multiplex PCR assay. The immuneACCESS repertoire file appears here via TCRdb, limited to in-frame rearrangements. These files lack a portion of the clones; in checked studies, under half of the deficit traces to unresolved V genes, and the cause of the others is not known. This sample gives 40,000 or so clones in total; 85% to 90% of them show up just once. The ten largest clonotypes hold 5.5% to 7.5% of the sample. From cysteine to phenylalanine, the CDR3 is 14 amino acids long. Left in the record is the CDR3 DNA by itself, 42 bases read in frame from the first base. V was cut back by 2 bases and J by 2 bases, leaving a gap of 9 bases between them. In the germline V gene, CDR1 corresponds to MGHRA and CDR2 to YSYEKL.

Sequenced here: CD8+ T cells from peripheral blood mononuclear cells, sampled in the third trimester of pregnancy. Recombination linked TRBV4-1 to TRBJ2-5; TRBD2 is a weak D gene call, 6 bases matching. The TCR originated in a female donor with multiple sclerosis, enrolled in a pregnancy study. The nucleotide sequence reads as follows: TGCGCCAGCAGCCAATACGGACTACAAGAGACCCAGTACTTC. The encoded protein is CASSQYGLQETQYF.